The 21 T cell receptor beta chains in this list originate from one sample, sequenced in a study of T cell changes during pregnancy in multiple sclerosis. TCRdb keeps only in-frame clones here, not all; method: immunoSEQ multiplex PCR. Here the sample spans about 100,000 clones, about 90% being singletons. Here the sequenced sample was peripheral blood, taken after pregnancy. The receptor set was obtained from a female donor with multiple sclerosis, enrolled in a pregnancy study.

The J gene is TRBJ1-2, the V gene TRBV12-5; 10 positions agree with TRBD1. The J segment lost 8 bases and the V segment lost 4 bases, leaving 7 bases of the junction unmatched. This CDR3 spans 14 amino acids. Germline values: CDR1 LGHNT, CDR2 FRNRAP. Written as DNA, the CDR3 is TGTGCTAGTGGTTCGGGGGACAGGGGTTCGGGCTACACCTTC. It encodes CASGSGDRGSGYTF.

The CDR3 protein is CASSEDARRTLNYGYTF. The CDR3 bases are TGTGCCAGCAGCGAGGATGCCCGCAGGACACTGAACTATGGCTACACCTTC. The gene calls are TRBV5-6 and TRBJ1-2; D may be TRBD1 (5 bases). The germline V and J ends were trimmed by 4 bases and 2 bases, with 21 bases remaining between them. CDR1 is SGHDT, CDR2 YYEEEE, per germline. This CDR3 has 17 residues.

The chain joins TRBV2 to TRBJ1-4; D is undetermined. The length of the CDR3 is 15 residues. From germline, CDR1 is SNHLY and CDR2 FYNNEI. Trimming shortened V by 6 bases and J by 8 bases, and 19 bases separated the two germline ends. The CDR3 region is CASSAEEKAGEKLFF. CDR3 coding DNA: TGTGCCAGCAGCGCGGAGGAGAAAGCGGGCGAAAAACTGTTTTTT.

J is TRBJ1-5 and V is TRBV27, with D maybe TRBD1 (5 bases). V was clipped by 2 bases and J by 5 bases, with 10 bases between them. Per germline, CDR1 MNHEY and CDR2 SMNVEV (reference sequence). This CDR3 is built from 14 residues. As DNA, the CDR3 is TGTGCCAGCAGTTTACAGGGCGCCGATCAGCCCCAGCATTTT. Protein product: CASSLQGADQPQHF.

This clone was seen a few times. The chain joins TRBV7-6 to TRBJ1-6; no firm D call. V lost 2 bases and J 1 base, leaving 9 bases between the germline ends. Germline V gene lookup returns CDR1 SGHVS and CDR2 FNYEAQ. The CDR3 is 16 residues long. CDR3 in amino acids: CASSLRGGSYNSPLHF. As DNA, the CDR3 is TGTGCCAGCAGCTTACGGGGAGGTTCCTATAATTCACCCCTCCACTTT.

As DNA, the CDR3 is TGTGCCAGCAGCTTCGACCTGTCTAGCGGGGCAAATCTAGATACGCAGTATTTT. Encoded protein: CASSFDLSSGANLDTQYF. The chain joins TRBV7-3 to TRBJ2-3; 9 bases map to TRBD2. The germline gives CDR1 SGHTA, CDR2 FQGTGA. Trimming at V came to 3 bases and at J to 5 bases, leaving 15 bases not matched to a gene. The CDR3 has 18 residues.

The chain carries TRBV9 and TRBJ2-1; maybe TRBD2 (6 bases). The V end lost 3 bases, the J end lost 4 bases, and 14 bases lay between the germline ends. The CDR3 loop spans 15 amino acids. Germline CDR1 reads SGDLS; CDR2 reads YYNGEE. The CDR3 region has the DNA TGTGCCAGCAGCGCTGGGGGGAATCCTTACAATGAGCAGTTCTTC. Amino acids: CASSAGGNPYNEQFF.

The chain links TRBV10-2 to TRBJ1-2; 8 bases line up with TRBD1. The length of the CDR3 is 14 residues. The V gene's germline CDR1 is WSHSY and CDR2 SAAADI. The junction had 6 bases not matched to a gene; V was cut back by 6 bases and J by 3 bases. CDR3 amino acids: CASRATGVYYGYTF. In DNA, the CDR3 is TGCGCCAGCAGGGCGACAGGGGTTTACTATGGCTACACCTTC.

This chain joins TRBV7-3 and TRBJ2-3; D might be TRBD2 (5 bases). Germline assignment: CDR1 SGHTA and CDR2 FQGTGA. This CDR3 contains 16 residues. The V end lost 3 bases, the J end lost 2 bases, and 15 bases lay between the germline ends. This CDR3 reads CASSLEALKNTDTQYF. Written as DNA, the CDR3 is TGTGCCAGCAGCTTGGAGGCGTTAAAAAACACAGATACGCAGTATTTT.

The gene calls are TRBV13 and TRBJ2-2; 9 bases map to TRBD1. Germline CDR1 and CDR2: PRHDT and FYEKMQ (reference sequence). This CDR3 comprises 16 residues. V lost 3 bases, J lost 4 bases, and 6 bases stayed unmatched. Here the CDR3 reads CASSFAWDRATGELFF. The CDR3 DNA sequence: TGTGCCAGCAGCTTTGCCTGGGACAGGGCCACCGGGGAGCTGTTTTTT.

This sequence joins TRBV2 and TRBJ2-7; D gene uncertain. Germline lookup yields CDR1 SNHLY and CDR2 FYNNEI. This CDR3 region has 11 residues. Trimming stripped 5 bases from V and 4 bases from J, with 6 bases between. CDR3 sequence (DNA): TGTGCCAGCAGTCCTAGTTACGAGCAGTACTTC. Translating it yields CASSPSYEQYF. Looking up the rest from reference TRBV2 and TRBJ2-7 gives the full variable domain: EPEVTQTPSHQVTQMGQEVILRCVPISNHLYFYWYRQILGQKVEFLVSFYNNEISEKSEIFDDQFSVERPDGSNFTLKIRSTKLEDSAMYFCASSPSYEQYFGPGTRLTVT.

This clone appeared once. This chain links TRBV4-1 with TRBJ2-1, with TRBD2 matching over 13 bases. V lost 3 bases and J lost 7; bases outside the gene matches: 6. Germline loops: CDR1 MGHRA, CDR2 YSYEKL. This CDR3 spans 16 amino acids. The DNA of the CDR3 is TGCGCCAGCAGCCACGGACTAGCGGGAGTTTTAAATGAGCAGTTCTTC. It translates to CASSHGLAGVLNEQFF.

The gene calls are TRBV28 and TRBJ2-5, with D possibly being TRBD1 (6 bases). CDR3 length equals 15 residues. Germline values: CDR1 MDHEN, CDR2 SYDVKM. Trimming removed 0 bases from V and 1 base from J, with 9 bases in between. For the CDR3, the DNA is TGTGCCAGCAGTTTATGGGCAGGGGCCCAAGAGACCCAGTACTTC. Its protein is CASSLWAGAQETQYF.

J is TRBJ2-7 and V is TRBV7-2; TRBD1 matches at 7 bases. Trimming cost V 5 bases and J 6 bases; bases outside gene matches: 16. The CDR3 extends over 16 amino acids. CDR1 is SGHTA, CDR2 FQGNSA, per germline. Written as DNA, the CDR3 is TGTGCCAGCAGCCCCCCAGGACAGGTGGGGCTTGGCGAGCAGTACTTC. Its protein product is CASSPPGQVGLGEQYF. Full variable domain (outside the CDR3, taken from reference TRBV7-2 and TRBJ2-7): GAGVSQSPSNKVTEKGKDVELRCDPISGHTALYWYRQSLGQGLEFLIYFQGNSAPDKSGLPSDRFSAERTGGSVSTLTIQRTQQEDSAVYLCASSPPGQVGLGEQYFGPGTRLTVT.

The CDR3 sequence: CASSNPVGSGDTQYF. The CDR3 nucleotides read TGTGCCAGCAGCAACCCGGTCGGGAGCGGAGATACGCAGTATTTT. The chain uses TRBV21-1 and TRBJ2-3; the D call in the table, TRBD2, was not verified against the DNA. TRBV21-1 corresponds to a pseudogene. The CDR3 extends over 15 amino acids.

The chain recombines TRBV5-4 with TRBJ2-5; D is unclear. The CDR3 has 15 amino acids. V lost 0 bases to trimming and J lost 2 bases, with 11 bases between them. CDR1 is SGHNT, CDR2 YYREEE, per germline (reference sequence). DNA for the CDR3: TGTGCCAGCAGCTTGGGGCTTTCCCCGCAAGAGACCCAGTACTTC. Residues: CASSLGLSPQETQYF. Complete variable domain (other parts from reference TRBV5-4 and TRBJ2-5): ETGVTQSPTHLIKTRGQQVTLRCSSQSGHNTVSWYQQALGQGPQFIFQYYREEENGRGNFPPRFSGLQFPNYSSELNVNALELDDSALYLCASSLGLSPQETQYFGPGTRLLVL.

The V and J genes are TRBV4-1 and TRBJ2-7; no clear D. V was cut by 0 bases and J by 4 bases, with 10 bases left in between. CDR3 size: 14 residues. The germline V gene encodes CDR1 MGHRA and CDR2 YSYEKL. CDR3 DNA: TGCGCCAGCAGCCAAGATTTTTCCTTTTACGAGCAGTACTTC. Translating it yields CASSQDFSFYEQYF.

This clone was detected once. The rearrangement links TRBV9 to TRBJ2-7, with a weak D call TRBD1 (5 bases). CDR3 length: 14 residues. V was pared by 2 bases and J by 6 bases, with 15 bases between. The germline CDR1 and CDR2 sequences are SGDLS and YYNGEE. CDR3 sequence (DNA): TGTGCCAGCAGCGTGGGTGCATCAGGGTTCGAGCAGTACTTC. Protein product: CASSVGASGFEQYF.

V gene TRBV5-1 combines with J gene TRBJ2-2, with 9 bases aligning to TRBD1. Germline-derived CDR1 and CDR2 are SGHRS and YFSETQ. The CDR3 is 16 amino acids. V was clipped by 0 bases and J by 1 base; unmatched bases: 1. The CDR3 loop reads CASSLEGQGNTGELFF. CDR3 coding DNA: TGCGCCAGCAGCTTGGAGGGACAGGGGAACACCGGGGAGCTGTTTTTT.

The chain combines TRBV5-5 with TRBJ2-5, with D maybe TRBD2 (5 bases). CDR1 is SGHKS, CDR2 YYEKEE, per germline (reference sequence). V lost 4 bases and J lost 5, with 12 bases in between. The CDR3 loop spans 13 amino acids. The DNA of the CDR3 is TGTGCCAGCAGCCCGGTTGGGGAGGAGACCCAGTACTTC. It yields the protein CASSPVGEETQYF.

The chain couples TRBV28 to TRBJ1-5, with unresolved D. The germline CDR1 and CDR2 sequences are MDHEN and SYDVKM. V gave up 1 base and J gave up 0 bases, with 7 bases separating them. The CDR3 is made up of 15 amino acids. CDR3 sequence reads: CASSLYRDSNQPQHF. As DNA, the CDR3 is TGTGCCAGCAGTTTATACAGAGATAGCAATCAGCCCCAGCATTTT.